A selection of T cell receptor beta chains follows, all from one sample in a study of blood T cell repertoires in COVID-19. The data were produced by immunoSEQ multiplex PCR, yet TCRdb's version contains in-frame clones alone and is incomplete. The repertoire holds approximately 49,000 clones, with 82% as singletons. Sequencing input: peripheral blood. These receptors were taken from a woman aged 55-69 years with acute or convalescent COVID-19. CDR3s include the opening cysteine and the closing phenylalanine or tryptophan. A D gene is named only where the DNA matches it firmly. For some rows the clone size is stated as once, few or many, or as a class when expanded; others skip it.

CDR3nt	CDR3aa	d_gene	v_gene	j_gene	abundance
TGTGCCAGCAGTTTATTAGGACAGGGGACGGCAGAGACCCAGTACTTC	CASSLLGQGTAETQYF	TRBD1	TRBV27	TRBJ2-5	-
TGTGCCAGCAGTGTTTATATCAATCAGCCCCAGCATTTT	CASSVYINQPQHF	-	TRBV2	TRBJ1-5	-
TGTGCCAGCAGCTGGCAGGGGGATAGGAATTCACCCCTCCACTTT	CASSWQGDRNSPLHF	TRBD1	TRBV9	TRBJ1-6	-
TGTGCCAGCAGCCAAGGTGGGACAGGGGGCAGGGCTTTCTTT	CASSQGGTGGRAFF	TRBD1	TRBV3-1/TRBV3-2	TRBJ1-1	-
TGTGCCAGCAGCCAGACTAGCAAGGATACGCAGTATTTT	CASSQTSKDTQYF	TRBD2	TRBV11-2	TRBJ2-3	-
TGTGCCAGTAGTTCCCTCGGAGGGACCCAGGGGGTTAACACCGGGGAGCTGTTTTTT	CASSSLGGTQGVNTGELFF	-	TRBV19	TRBJ2-2	-
TGTGCCAGCAGTCGGGACAGGTTCGAAGAGACCCAGTACTTC	CASSRDRFEETQYF	TRBD1	TRBV2	TRBJ2-5	-
TGTGCCAGCAGCGCAAAGGGACTCCCCAATGAAAAACTGTTTTTT	CASSAKGLPNEKLFF	-	TRBV7-2	TRBJ1-4	-
TGTGCCAGCAGCCTCCAGGGGTATGGCTACACCTTC	CASSLQGYGYTF	-	TRBV12-3/TRBV12-4	TRBJ1-2	once
TGTGCCAGCAGTTACTTAGCCAATGAGCAGTTCTTC	CASSYLANEQFF	-	TRBV6-2/TRBV6-3	TRBJ2-1	-
TGTGCCAGCAGTTTATTTTTGGGCAGCACAGATACGCAGTATTTT	CASSLFLGSTDTQYF	-	TRBV6-5	TRBJ2-3	-
TGTGCCACCAGTGAGGATGGGGACAGCCCCACTGAAGCTTTCTTT	CATSEDGDSPTEAFF	TRBD1	TRBV24-1	TRBJ1-1	few
TGTGCCAGTAGTATAGGGACAGGGCACACAGATACGCAGTATTTT	CASSIGTGHTDTQYF	TRBD1	TRBV19	TRBJ2-3	-
TGCAGCGCGAGCGGGAGGGCGTCCGGGGAGCTGTTTTTT	CSASGRASGELFF	TRBD2	TRBV29-1	TRBJ2-2	-
TGCGCCAGCAGCTTTACAGTCTCCTACGAGCAGTACTTC	CASSFTVSYEQYF	-	TRBV5-1	TRBJ2-7	-
TGTGCCAGCAGCGCCGGACAGGGGAGGAAGGAGACCCAGTACTTC	CASSAGQGRKETQYF	TRBD1	TRBV5-4	TRBJ2-5	-
TGCAGCGTTGAGGGGACAGGGGGAGATACGCAGTATTTT	CSVEGTGGDTQYF	TRBD1	TRBV29-1	TRBJ2-3	-
TGTGCCAGCAGCCGGGGACAGGAAAACACTGAAGCTTTCTTT	CASSRGQENTEAFF	TRBD1	TRBV13	TRBJ1-1	-
TGTGCCAGCAGTCCGGGACTCCCCTATGGCTACACCTTC	CASSPGLPYGYTF	-	TRBV28	TRBJ1-2	-
TGCGCCAGCAGCCCGACCTCACTAGCGAATGAGCAGTTCTTC	CASSPTSLANEQFF	TRBD2	TRBV5-1	TRBJ2-1	once
TGCAGCGTTGTAGGAAGCGGGAGTTACGAGCAGTACTTC	CSVVGSGSYEQYF	TRBD2	TRBV29-1	TRBJ2-7	-
TGTGCCAGCAGTTTATTGAGGGGGTTGAACACTGAAGCTTTCTTT	CASSLLRGLNTEAFF	-	TRBV28	TRBJ1-1	-
TGCGCCAGCAGCATAGGACTAGTAGGCACCACAGATACGCAGTATTTT	CASSIGLVGTTDTQYF	TRBD2	TRBV5-1	TRBJ2-3	-
TGTGCCAGCAGCTTGGTGCAGGGGGATGGAGAGACCCAGTACTTC	CASSLVQGDGETQYF	TRBD1	TRBV5-4	TRBJ2-5	-
TGTGCCATCAGTGGGCCGGGACAGGGGCTTCGTGGCTACACCTTC	CAISGPGQGLRGYTF	TRBD1	TRBV10-3	TRBJ1-2	-
TGTGCCAGCAGCTTCAGGGGGCAGGAGACCCAGTACTTC	CASSFRGQETQYF	TRBD1	TRBV5-6	TRBJ2-5	-
TGCGCCAGCAGCTTGGGGACAGTGGCTGAGCAGTACTTC	CASSLGTVAEQYF	-	TRBV5-1	TRBJ2-7	-
TGTGCCAGCAGCTTAGGAGGGTTTAACACTGAAGCTTTCTTT	CASSLGGFNTEAFF	-	TRBV7-2	TRBJ1-1	-
TGCGCCAGCAGCTTGGACAATACTAACTATGGCTACACCTTC	CASSLDNTNYGYTF	-	TRBV5-1	TRBJ1-2	-
TGTGCCAGCATCGGTACCTCGCCTAGGCAGTATTTT	CASIGTSPRQYF	-	TRBV7-9	TRBJ2-3	-
TGTGCCAGCAGCCCAACGGGGGGAGGTTTCTATGGCTACACCTTC	CASSPTGGGFYGYTF	-	TRBV25-1	TRBJ1-2	-
TGTGCCAGCAGCTTACATGGGACAGACACAGATACGCAGTATTTT	CASSLHGTDTDTQYF	TRBD1	TRBV7-9	TRBJ2-3	-
TGTGCCAGCAGTGAAAGCCTTATGAGCAGGGCGAATACGCAGTATTTT	CASSESLMSRANTQYF	-	TRBV25-1	TRBJ2-3	-
TGTGCCAGTACCCAACGGACAGAAAATAATGAAAAACTGTTTTTT	CASTQRTENNEKLFF	-	TRBV19	TRBJ1-4	-
TGTGCCAGCAGTCCTGCCAGGCAGGGGGAGCAGTACTTC	CASSPARQGEQYF	-	TRBV12-3/TRBV12-4	TRBJ2-7	-
TGTGCCAGCAGCCAAGGGATAGCGGGGAGGACAGATACGCAGTATTTT	CASSQGIAGRTDTQYF	TRBD2	TRBV4-2	TRBJ2-3	once
TGCGCCAGCAGCTTGGGACAGGGGGTATACGAGCAGTACTTC	CASSLGQGVYEQYF	TRBD1	TRBV5-1	TRBJ2-7	-
TGTGCCAGCAGTGAGGCCGGGACAGGGGGGTATGGCTACACCTTC	CASSEAGTGGYGYTF	TRBD1	TRBV6-1	TRBJ1-2	once